These 11 T cell receptor beta chains were all obtained from the same sample, sequenced in a study of CD8+ T cells in alopecia areata. RNA was isolated and reverse transcribed to cDNA, the sequencing template. TCRdb's copy holds only in-frame clones and misses some; the assay was immunoSEQ multiplex PCR. Of some 170,000 clones in the sample, 50% to 75% are singletons; the top ten hold 15% to 20%. Treatment of the sample: oral pan-JAK inhibitor, 5-10 mg twice daily. This material consisted of CD4+ T cells sorted from blood, taken at approximately week 55, from a patient treated with tofacitinib. The receptors shown here come from a human donor with alopecia areata.

This clone was counted between two and nine times. V and J are TRBV5-1 and TRBJ2-7; weak D call: TRBD2 (5 bases). Germline values: CDR1 SGHRS, CDR2 YFSETQ. This CDR3 spans 14 amino acids. The germline V and J ends were trimmed by 7 bases and 0 bases, with 14 bases remaining between them. Here the CDR3 DNA reads TGCGCCAGCCAAGGCGGGTCGAGCTCCTACGAGCAGTACTTC. Translation gives CASQGGSSSYEQYF.

The J gene is TRBJ1-2, the V gene TRBV7-9, with D perhaps TRBD1 (5 bases). Germline V gene lookup returns CDR1 SEHNR and CDR2 FQNEAQ (reference sequence). V was shortened by 5 bases and J by 4 bases, with 17 bases between the two germline ends. The CDR3 is made up of 15 amino acids. The CDR3 DNA sequence: TGTGCCAGCAGCCACTCGGGGGGGAGAGTCTATGGCTACACCTTC. As protein: CASSHSGGRVYGYTF.

In its sample, this clone was seen once. The CDR3 sequence is CASSGLESSGANVLTF. The CDR3 DNA follows: TGTGCCAGCAGTGGGCTAGAAAGCTCTGGGGCCAACGTCCTGACTTTC. The chain recombines TRBV6-1 with TRBJ2-6, with D hard to call. Deletions cut 4 bases from V and 0 bases from J, with 10 bases between. Germline CDR1 reads MNHNS; CDR2 reads SASEGT. The CDR3 covers 16 residues.

This chain links TRBV6-1 with TRBJ1-1; D is possibly TRBD1 (5 bases). CDR3 length equals 14 residues. The V end was cut by 6 bases, the J end by 0 bases, with 11 bases between. The germline CDR1 and CDR2 sequences are MNHNS and SASEGT. The CDR3 spells CASSAGTLNTEAFF. CDR3 bases: TGTGCCAGCAGCGCAGGGACCTTGAACACTGAAGCTTTCTTT.

This clone was recorded only once. The chain carries TRBV14 and TRBJ1-6; D not certain. This CDR3 is built from 15 residues. The V end lost 2 bases, the J end lost 10 bases, and 15 bases lay between the germline ends. Germline CDR1 and CDR2: SGHDN and FVKESK. The CDR3 spells CASSQWAGWSSPLHF. CDR3 in DNA: TGTGCCAGCAGCCAATGGGCAGGATGGAGCTCACCCCTCCACTTT.

The chain employs TRBV6-5 and TRBJ1-2; a weak D match, TRBD1 (5 bases). Germline V gives CDR1 MNHEY, CDR2 SVGAGI. The CDR3 has 16 residues. The V and J ends lost 0 bases and 4 bases respectively, with 15 bases between them. The CDR3 spells CASSYSRRGAAYGYTF. The CDR3 DNA is TGTGCCAGCAGTTACTCGAGGAGGGGCGCGGCCTATGGCTACACCTTC.

This clone has only a few counts. The chain joins TRBV29-1 to TRBJ2-5; 9 bases fit TRBD2. Germline-derived CDR1 and CDR2 are SQVTM and ANQGSEA. CDR3 length: 14 residues. V dropped 3 bases and J dropped 3; count of bases not matched to a gene: 5. CDR3 coding DNA: TGCAGCGTTGACCGAGCGGGGGGTGAAGAGACCCAGTACTTC. This translates into CSVDRAGGEETQYF.

This clone has only one observation. This chain joins TRBV27 and TRBJ1-2; D gene ambiguous. The CDR3 has 12 amino acids. V lost 5 bases, J lost 0 bases, and 4 bases lay in between. CDR1 MNHEY and CDR2 SMNVEV come from the germline V gene (reference sequence). CDR3 loop: CASSTTNYGYTF. The CDR3 coding sequence is TGTGCCAGCAGTACCACTAACTATGGCTACACCTTC.

The chain is built from TRBV18 and TRBJ2-7; D might be TRBD1 (5 bases). Germline V gene data show CDR1 as KGHSH and CDR2 as LQKENI. This CDR3 is 12 amino acids long. Trimming took 5 bases from V and 0 from J, leaving 5 bases between them. The CDR3 DNA follows: TGTGCCAGCTCAACAGGCTCCTACGAGCAGTACTTC. Its protein is CASSTGSYEQYF.

This clone was detected a few times. The J gene is TRBJ2-7, the V gene TRBV15; 10 nucleotides align to TRBD1. CDR1 is LNHNV and CDR2 is YYDKDF in the germline V gene (reference sequence). There are 14 residues in the CDR3. V lost 5 bases, J lost 2 bases, and 3 bases stayed unmatched. CDR3 nucleotide sequence: TGTGCCACCAGCCCGGACAGGGGGGCCTACGAGCAGTACTTC. Translating gives CATSPDRGAYEQYF. The full variable domain, with the rest looked up from reference TRBV15 and TRBJ2-7, is DAMVIQNPRYQVTQFGKPVTLSCSQTLNHNVMYWYQQKSSQAPKLLFHYYDKDFNNEADTPDNFQSRRPNTSFCFLDIRSPGLGDTAMYLCATSPDRGAYEQYFGPGTRLTVT.

This clone was recorded a few times. The chain employs TRBV29-1 and TRBJ1-1; TRBD1 is a possible D gene (5 bases). Germline lookup yields CDR1 SQVTM and CDR2 ANQGSEA. The CDR3 sequence is 12 residues long. Trimming took off 4 bases at V and 2 bases at J, with 8 bases between the two ends. CDR3 residues: CSVVGVNTEAFF. The CDR3 DNA sequence: TGCAGCGTTGTAGGGGTTAACACTGAAGCTTTCTTT.